This T cell receptor beta chain appears in the sequencing data of a study of shared clonotypes between healthy human individuals. Findings and limits, study-wide: Measured sharing among donors was expected to vary with sequencing depth.

Concerning this clone itself: Its specificity is unknown.

The CDR3 is 15 residues long. Germline values: CDR1 SSHAT, CDR2 FNYEAQ (reference sequence). The V segment lost 5 bases and the J segment 5 bases; nucleotides outside the gene matches: 5. Data came from immunoSEQ multiplex PCR; TCRdb stores just in-frame clones and leaves some out. The data show 2,500,000 or so clones, approximately 90% seen once. Subsets obtained from CD4+ cells comprised CD45RA+ naive and CD45RA-negative memory cells. This sequence joins TRBV7-7 and TRBJ2-2, with 10 bases aligning to TRBD2. The TCR comes from a man between 18 and 29 years old in good health. Some clones in this sample may be carry-over from other donors' samples. Material: naive CD4+ T cells from PBMCs. Subset specified: CD45RA+ positively selected. The CDR3 DNA sequence: TGTGCCAGCAGCGCGGGACTAGCGAGTACCGGGGAGCTGTTTTTT. Translation: CASSAGLASTGELFF.